These 13 T cell receptor beta chains share one sample of origin, sequenced in a study of cytomegalovirus exposure and HLA in healthy donors (dated by TCRdb to the late 2010s). Libraries were built with the immunoSEQ multiplex PCR assay. The multiplex PCR relied on a mix of 60 forward primers for TCR Vbeta segments and 13 reverse primers for TCR Jbeta segments. TCRdb stores this immuneACCESS table with in-frame sequences only. Part of the clones is absent; in the studies checked, under half of the shortfall reflects unresolved V genes, and no reason is known for the rest. The sample's clone listing holds 100,000 to 150,000 clones. The ten largest clones represent under 2.5% of the sample. Sample: PBMCs. The receptors were sampled from a man aged 35 to 55 in good health and CMV-seronegative.

The chain combines TRBV15 with TRBJ2-7, with 7 bases that match TRBD1. V lost 8 bases and J lost 2; bases outside the gene matches: 9. There are 14 residues in the CDR3. Germline CDR1 LNHNV, CDR2 YYDKDF (reference sequence). In DNA, the CDR3 is TGTGCCACCGGCCGCGACAGGGCAGCCTACGAGCAGTACTTC. It specifies CATGRDRAAYEQYF.

The genes are TRBV27 and TRBJ2-7; TRBD1 matches 9 bases. CDR1 and CDR2 (germline): MNHEY, SMNVEV (reference sequence). This CDR3 has 15 residues. The trim removed 5 bases at V and 5 bases at J, leaving 10 bases unmatched. The chain's CDR3 is CASSDPRTGDDEQYF. In DNA, the CDR3 is TGTGCCAGCAGTGACCCCCGGACAGGGGACGACGAGCAGTACTTC.

The chain uses TRBV9 and TRBJ1-2; 9 bases line up with TRBD1. The J segment lost 6 bases and the V segment lost 4 bases, leaving 13 bases of the junction unmatched. Germline CDR1 is SGDLS and CDR2 is YYNGEE. This CDR3 has 16 amino acids. This chain's CDR3 is CASSPPPGQGGHGYTF. The CDR3 coding sequence is TGTGCCAGCAGCCCCCCCCCGGGACAGGGCGGCCATGGCTACACCTTC.

This chain connects TRBV7-9 to TRBJ2-3; 7 bases line up with TRBD2. The V gene end was trimmed by 5 bases and the J gene end by 5 bases; junction bases not matched to a gene: 7. The CDR3 runs to 14 residues. CDR1 is SEHNR and CDR2 is FQNEAQ in the germline V gene (reference sequence). CDR3 residues: CASSRAGVGDTQYF. The CDR3 coding sequence is TGTGCCAGCAGCCGTGCGGGGGTGGGAGATACGCAGTATTTT.

This chain's CDR3 is CASKGLAGYNEQFF. Written as DNA, the CDR3 is TGTGCCAGCAAAGGACTAGCGGGATACAATGAGCAGTTCTTC. The V gene is TRBV5-8, the J gene TRBJ2-1, with 12 bases fitting TRBD2. Germline V gene data show CDR1 as SGHTS and CDR2 as YDEGEE. This CDR3 contains 14 residues. V lost 6 bases, J lost 4 bases, and 2 bases stayed unmatched.

The rearrangement joins TRBV7-8 to TRBJ1-2, with 7 bases matching TRBD1. The V gene's germline CDR1 is SGHVS and CDR2 FQNEAQ. This CDR3 is 16 amino acids long. Germline trimming cut 3 bases from V and 4 bases from J; bases unmatched to any gene: 11. The CDR3, as DNA: TGTGCCAGCAGCTTCGACAGGGCTCTACGCGCCTATGGCTACACCTTC. Translating gives CASSFDRALRAYGYTF.

The genes are TRBV5-4 and TRBJ1-2, with TRBD1 identical over 10 bases. The V gene end was trimmed by 0 bases and the J gene end by 2 bases; junction bases not matched to a gene: 4. This CDR3 comprises 16 residues. CDR1 is SGHNT and CDR2 is YYREEE in the germline V gene (reference sequence). CDR3 protein: CASSLGDRGLNYGYTF. CDR3 in DNA: TGTGCCAGCAGCTTGGGAGACAGGGGGCTAAACTATGGCTACACCTTC.

The genes are TRBV10-2 and TRBJ2-4; D remains ambiguous. The CDR3 contains 12 residues. Per germline, CDR1 WSHSY and CDR2 SAAADI. V lost 9 bases, J lost 6 bases, and 12 bases lay in between. This chain's CDR3 is CASLDYRNIQYF. CDR3 sequence (DNA): TGCGCCAGTTTAGATTACAGAAACATTCAGTACTTC.

V usage is TRBV11-3 and J usage is TRBJ2-7; perhaps TRBD1 as D (6 bases). Germline V gene lookup returns CDR1 SGHNT and CDR2 YENEEA. CDR3 length equals 14 residues. Trimming stripped 4 bases from V and 5 bases from J, with 15 bases between. The CDR3 DNA sequence: TGTGCCAGCAGCTCGCGGACAGCTCCCAACGAGCAGTACTTC. The encoded protein is CASSSRTAPNEQYF. Using reference TRBV11-3 and TRBJ2-7 for the parts outside the CDR3, the full variable domain is EAGVVQSPRYKIIEKKQPVAFWCNPISGHNTLYWYLQNLGQGPELLIRYENEEAVDDSQLPKDRFSAERLKGVDSTLKIQPAELGDSAVYLCASSSRTAPNEQYFGPGTRLTVT.

For this clone: This sample also contains other DNA sequences that code for the same CDR3. The chain recombines TRBV5-1 with TRBJ1-2; 11 positions agree with TRBD1. The V gene end was trimmed by 5 bases and the J gene end by 6 bases; junction bases not matched to a gene: 6. Germline lookup yields CDR1 SGHRS and CDR2 YFSETQ. The CDR3 loop spans 14 amino acids. The CDR3 reads CASSLPGQGDGYTF. The CDR3 DNA sequence: TGCGCCAGCAGTTTGCCGGGACAGGGGGATGGCTACACCTTC.

V gene TRBV11-3 combines with J gene TRBJ2-7, with 10 bases identical to TRBD1. Trimming at V came to 0 bases and at J to 7 bases, leaving 6 bases not matched to a gene. CDR3 size: 15 residues. Per the germline V gene, CDR1 is SGHNT and CDR2 is YENEEA. CDR3: CASSLEGTGDGEQYF. The CDR3 nucleotides are TGTGCCAGCAGCTTAGAAGGGACAGGGGACGGGGAGCAGTACTTC.

The chain employs TRBV2 and TRBJ1-2, with unresolved D. CDR3 length equals 11 residues. CDR1 and CDR2 from the germline V gene are SNHLY and FYNNEI. The V gene lost 7 bases and the J gene lost 8 bases, with 11 bases spanning the gap. The CDR3 DNA sequence: TGTGCCAGCAAGGAGGATTACGGCTACACCTTC. This encodes CASKEDYGYTF.

This sequence joins TRBV27 and TRBJ1-1; D uncertain. Germline values: CDR1 MNHEY, CDR2 SMNVEV (reference sequence). V dropped 5 bases and J dropped 0 bases, with 7 bases sitting between them. The CDR3 has 13 residues. CDR3 DNA sequence: TGTGCCAGCAGTATCTTAATGAACACTGAAGCTTTCTTT. The encoded protein is CASSILMNTEAFF.